Shown below are 28 T cell receptor beta chains from a single sample sequenced in a study of identical twins. TCRdb reanalysed the 5' RACE reads using MiXCR and keeps one entry per CDR3 protein. The profile shows 400,000 to 600,000 distinct CDR3 sequences, around 20% of them singletons. These data also formed part of another study, on yellow fever vaccine responses in identical twins.

The sequenced sample was CD4+ T cells sorted from blood. Receptor source: a young woman in good health.

This clonotype was picked up a small number of times. CDR3 nucleotides: TGTGCCAGCAGTTTAACGACAGGGCCGTCCTACGAGCAGTACTTC. Translating it yields CASSLTTGPSYEQYF. The chain has TRBV27 and TRBJ2-7; 7 bases match TRBD1. J lost 1 base, V lost 2 bases, and 5 bases had no gene match. The CDR3 is made up of 15 amino acids. In germline, CDR1 is MNHEY, CDR2 SMNVEV (reference sequence).

This clonotype was counted between two and nine times. The chain employs TRBV11-1 and TRBJ2-1; the match to TRBD2 covers 13 bases. This CDR3 comprises 19 residues. Per germline, CDR1 SGHAT and CDR2 FQDESV (reference sequence). Trimming removed 1 base from V and 0 bases from J; junction bases left unmatched: 6. CDR3 sequence reads: CASSLGGLAGERSYNEQFF. CDR3 bases: TGTGCCAGCAGCTTAGGTGGACTAGCGGGAGAACGCTCCTACAATGAGCAGTTCTTC.

This clonotype has only a few counts. This chain uses TRBV12-3 or TRBV12-4 with TRBJ1-5; no definite D call. This CDR3 is 12 amino acids long. V dropped 5 bases and J dropped 7 bases, with 9 bases sitting between them. In DNA form, the CDR3 reads TGTGCCAGCAGTGCCGGCATCCAGCCCCAGCATTTT. Its translation: CASSAGIQPQHF.

This clonotype showed up just a few times. The chain recombines TRBV10-3 with TRBJ2-4; D might be TRBD2 (6 bases). The CDR3 extends over 15 amino acids. V lost 3 bases, J lost 6 bases, and 15 bases lay in between. Germline assignment: CDR1 ENHRY and CDR2 SYGVKD. The CDR3, as DNA: TGTGCCATCAGTGATTCGGCGGGGTCGGCAAACATTCAGTACTTC. Translating it yields CAISDSAGSANIQYF.

The chain recombines TRBV2 with TRBJ2-4; D may correspond to TRBD1 or TRBD2 (5 bases each). The CDR3 extends over 15 amino acids. V was clipped by 8 bases and J by 2 bases, with 16 bases between them. Germline CDR1 SNHLY, CDR2 FYNNEI. The CDR3 DNA reads TGTGCCAGCGAGAGGGGCGTCCCAACCAAAAACATTCAGTACTTC. It is translated as CASERGVPTKNIQYF. The full variable domain, completed using reference TRBV2 and TRBJ2-4, is EPEVTQTPSHQVTQMGQEVILRCVPISNHLYFYWYRQILGQKVEFLVSFYNNEISEKSEIFDDQFSVERPDGSNFTLKIRSTKLEDSAMYFCASERGVPTKNIQYFGAGTRLSVL.

This chain links TRBV21-1 with TRBJ2-3; the table calls TRBD1, which could not be checked here. TRBV21-1 is designated a pseudogene. This CDR3 region has 22 residues. CDR3 nucleotides: TGTGCCAGCAGCAGGAAATCGCGACCGGGACAAGGCGTGTGGGGACGCACAGATACGCAGTATTTT. Protein sequence: CASSRKSRPGQGVWGRTDTQYF.

The chain has TRBV20-1 and TRBJ2-5, with D possibly matching TRBD2 (5 bases). The CDR3 is made up of 12 amino acids. Deletions cut 6 bases from V and 5 bases from J, with 13 bases between. Germline CDR1 is DFQATT and CDR2 is SNEGSKA (reference sequence). CDR3 bases: TGCAGTGCGGGCCCGGGGTGGGAGACCCAGTACTTC. Translating gives CSAGPGWETQYF.

This clonotype was observed a handful of times. The CDR3 nucleotides are TGCAGCGGGATCCTAGCTCTCGAGATAAATGAGCAGTTCTTC. It is translated as CSGILALEINEQFF. V usage is TRBV29-1 and J usage is TRBJ2-1, with D maybe TRBD2 (5 bases). Trimming left V 7 bases short and J 7 bases short, with 20 bases between. The CDR3 is 14 amino acids. Germline V gene data show CDR1 as SQVTM and CDR2 as ANQGSEA.

The chain couples TRBV7-8 to TRBJ2-7; D remains unclear. This CDR3 contains 12 residues. V lost 1 base and J lost 4, with 5 bases in between. Germline CDR1 reads SGHVS; CDR2 reads FQNEAQ. For the CDR3, the DNA is TGTGCCAGCAGCTTAGAGCCATACGAGCAGTACGTC. It yields the protein CASSLEPYEQYV.

The chain uses TRBV12-3 or TRBV12-4 and TRBJ1-4; D is unresolved. This CDR3 has 14 amino acids. The germline V and J ends were trimmed by 2 bases and 1 base, with 5 bases remaining between them. CDR3 residues: CASSLRLTNEKLFF. In nucleotides, the CDR3 is TGTGCCAGCAGTTTACGATTAACTAATGAAAAACTGTTTTTT.

The chain recombines TRBV5-1 with TRBJ1-6, with D tentatively TRBD1 (6 bases). The CDR3 loop spans 14 amino acids. V lost 5 bases and J lost 11, with 17 bases in between. Germline CDR1 SGHRS, CDR2 YFSETQ. This CDR3 is CASRERGTSAPLHF. The CDR3 DNA sequence: TGCGCCAGCAGAGAGAGGGGGACGAGTGCACCCCTCCACTTT.

The V gene is TRBV10-1, the J gene TRBJ2-1; 9 bases are shared with TRBD2. The CDR3 has 15 amino acids. Germline trimming cut 2 bases from V and 7 bases from J; bases unmatched to any gene: 6. The germline CDR1 and CDR2 sequences are WNHNN and SYGVQD (reference sequence). CDR3 coding DNA: TGCGCCAGCAGTGAGGGTAGCGGGAGTTTAAATGAGCAGTTCTTC. It yields the protein CASSEGSGSLNEQFF.

This clonotype was recorded a few times. The chain combines TRBV2 with TRBJ1-1; D is ambiguous. V was trimmed by 2 bases and J by 0 bases, leaving 13 bases between them. Germline CDR1 reads SNHLY; CDR2 reads FYNNEI. The CDR3 runs to 16 residues. The CDR3: CASSENGQLVNTEAFF. In nucleotides, the CDR3 is TGTGCCAGCAGTGAAAACGGTCAGCTCGTGAACACTGAAGCTTTCTTT.

The genes are TRBV7-9 and TRBJ2-1, with TRBD1 matching over 7 bases. CDR3 length: 16 amino acids. Per germline, CDR1 SEHNR and CDR2 FQNEAQ (reference sequence). After removal of 3 bases from V and 2 bases from J, the junction contained 7 bases not matched to a gene. For the CDR3, the DNA is TGTGCCAGCAGCTTTAGGGGCGGACAGGCCTACAATGAGCAGTTCTTC. Residues: CASSFRGGQAYNEQFF.

J is TRBJ1-2 and V is TRBV7-2; no definite D call. The CDR3 is 16 residues long. Per the germline V gene, CDR1 is SGHTA and CDR2 is FQGNSA. With 4 bases removed from V and 2 bases from J, the gap between germline ends came to 17 bases. The CDR3 loop is CASSSRGAGGNYGYTF. CDR3 bases: TGTGCCAGCAGCTCGCGCGGCGCGGGCGGGAACTATGGCTACACCTTC. Full variable domain (remainder filled in from reference TRBV7-2 and TRBJ1-2): GAGVSQSPSNKVTEKGKDVELRCDPISGHTALYWYRQSLGQGLEFLIYFQGNSAPDKSGLPSDRFSAERTGGSVSTLTIQRTQQEDSAVYLCASSSRGAGGNYGYTFGSGTRLTVV.

DNA for the CDR3: TGTGCCACCAGTGATCGACAGACGGGAAGCTCCTACAATGAGCAGTTCTTC. This encodes CATSDRQTGSSYNEQFF. The chain couples TRBV24-1 to TRBJ2-1; D might be TRBD1 or TRBD2, each matching 5 bases. Trimming left V 3 bases short and J 0 bases short, with 14 bases between. Germline V lookup: CDR1 KGHDR, CDR2 SFDVKD. This CDR3 spans 17 amino acids.

This clonotype has more than one count but fewer than ten. The chain has TRBV20-1 and TRBJ2-5, with D uncertain. This CDR3 contains 13 residues. V lost 6 bases to trimming and J lost 0 bases, with 11 bases between them. In germline, CDR1 is DFQATT, CDR2 SNEGSKA (reference sequence). This CDR3 is CSATHENQETQYF. The CDR3 DNA reads as TGCAGTGCCACCCACGAAAACCAAGAGACCCAGTACTTC.

This clonotype was recorded many times. J is TRBJ2-5 and V is TRBV12-3 or TRBV12-4; TRBD2 agrees at 10 bases. Trimming cost V 5 bases and J 2 bases; bases outside gene matches: 5. The CDR3 contains 15 residues. CDR3 coding DNA: TGTGCCAGCAGTCCCGGGACTAGCGTACAAGAGACCCAGTACTTC. Encoded protein: CASSPGTSVQETQYF.

This clonotype has just a few counts. The chain uses TRBV5-1 and TRBJ2-7; unclear D gene. Per germline, CDR1 SGHRS and CDR2 YFSETQ. This CDR3 comprises 11 residues. Trimming removed 4 bases at V and 7 bases at J, with 9 bases between. The CDR3 DNA reads TGCGCCAGCAGCCACCCCAGGGAGCAGTACGTC. This gives the protein CASSHPREQYV.

The chain combines TRBV12-3 or TRBV12-4 with TRBJ1-2, with TRBD1 matching over 7 bases. This CDR3 region has 14 residues. The V and J ends lost 5 bases and 8 bases, in that order; junction bases with no gene match: 11. CDR3: CASSPTPTGKGYTF. The CDR3 DNA is TGTGCCAGCAGTCCTACCCCGACAGGGAAAGGCTACACCTTC.

The table lists this clonotype with a few counts. V and J are TRBV20-1 and TRBJ2-1; 8 bases are shared with TRBD2. The CDR3 has 17 residues. V trimming: 3 bases; J trimming: 0 bases; junction bases outside the gene matches: 10. The germline CDR1 and CDR2 sequences are DFQATT and SNEGSKA (reference sequence). In nucleotides, the CDR3 is TGCAGTGCTAGTGTCCGCGCTAGCGGGCGCTCCTACAATGAGCAGTTCTTC. This codes for CSASVRASGRSYNEQFF.

The genes are TRBV12-5 and TRBJ2-3, with D hard to call. The CDR3 has 14 residues. V shed 2 bases and J shed 0 bases, with 6 bases lying between them. From germline, CDR1 is LGHNT and CDR2 FRNRAP. CDR3 sequence (DNA): TGTGCTAGTGGTTTGACCGGGAGCACAGATACGCAGTATTTT. This encodes CASGLTGSTDTQYF.

The sample holds many counts of this clonotype. V and J are TRBV20-1 and TRBJ2-3; D gene uncertain. Germline CDR1 is DFQATT and CDR2 is SNEGSKA (reference sequence). Deletions cut 3 bases from V and 2 bases from J, with 0 bases between. The CDR3 consists of 10 residues. In nucleotides, the CDR3 is TGCAGTGCTAGCACAGATACGCAGTATTTT. This codes for CSASTDTQYF.

As DNA, the CDR3 is TGCGCCAGCAGCCATGGTGCGGGGAACACCGGGGAGCTGTTTTTT. Amino acid sequence: CASSHGAGNTGELFF. The rearrangement links TRBV4-1 to TRBJ2-2, with D tentatively TRBD2 (5 bases). The CDR3 totals 15 residues. Germline lookup yields CDR1 MGHRA and CDR2 YSYEKL. V lost 3 bases and J 1 base, leaving 9 bases between the germline ends.

The genes are TRBV3-1 and TRBJ2-3; tentatively, D is TRBD1 or TRBD2 (5 bases each). V was clipped by 5 bases and J by 6 bases, with 9 bases between them. Germline-derived CDR1 and CDR2 are LGHDT and YNNKEL (reference sequence). This CDR3 has 12 residues. The CDR3 nucleotides are TGTGCCAGCAGCGGGACCTGGGATACGCAGTATTTT. Translating gives CASSGTWDTQYF.

The DNA for the CDR3 is TGCAGTGCTAGGACGACGGGGGAGGACTACGAGCAGTACGTC. This encodes CSARTTGEDYEQYV. The chain carries TRBV20-1 and TRBJ2-7, with D possibly being TRBD2 (6 bases). Germline V gives CDR1 DFQATT, CDR2 SNEGSKA (reference sequence). This CDR3 has 14 residues. Deletions cut 3 bases from V and 3 bases from J, with 15 bases between.

The chain employs TRBV5-1 and TRBJ2-1; no definite D call. Trimming removed 4 bases at V and 10 bases at J, with 15 bases between. The germline CDR1 and CDR2 sequences are SGHRS and YFSETQ. The CDR3 contains 13 residues. CDR3 protein: CASSPWTDREQFF. CDR3 bases: TGCGCCAGCAGCCCATGGACGGACCGGGAGCAGTTCTTC.

This clonotype was detected only a few times. V usage is TRBV20-1 and J usage is TRBJ1-1; no clear D gene. CDR1 DFQATT and CDR2 SNEGSKA come from the germline V gene (reference sequence). V lost 5 bases and J 4 bases, leaving 8 bases between the germline ends. The CDR3 covers 11 residues. CDR3 region: CSARLFTEAFF. The CDR3 nucleotides read TGCAGTGCTCGTTTGTTCACTGAAGCTTTCTTT.